Following are 18 T cell receptor beta chains from one sample sequenced in a study of liver allograft versus peripheral blood T cells. Study in general: Recipients' peripheral blood T cell receptor repertoires were compared with those in transplanted livers.

TCRdb reanalysed the reads using MiXCR and keeps one entry per CDR3 protein. The sample shows more than 1,000 distinct CDR3 sequences, about 11% of them seen only once. These receptors were obtained from a human patient who had a liver transplant. The graft donor may account for some of the T cells.

In its sample, this clonotype was seen many times. This sequence joins TRBV19 and TRBJ1-1; D gene uncertain. The germline V gene has CDR1 LNHDA and CDR2 SQIVND (reference sequence). The CDR3 spans 14 residues. Between the trimmed V and J ends, which lost 6 bases and 3 bases, there was a span of 14 bases. CDR3 sequence: CASSPMTSYTEAFF. The CDR3 DNA is TGTGCCAGTAGCCCCATGACATCTTACACTGAAGCTTTCTTT.

This clonotype is labeled large. An end of the junction differs from the germline gene, which may be a read error. This chain joins TRBV6-1 and TRBJ1-2; 8 positions agree with TRBD1. This CDR3 has 12 residues. CDR1 and CDR2 (germline): MNHNS, SASEGT. This CDR3 is CASSEIGTGLFF. CDR3 in DNA: TGTGCCAGCAGTGAAATAGGGACAGGTCTTTTCTTC.

By share, this clonotype ranks as large (0.1 to 1%). V and J are TRBV29-1 and TRBJ2-1, with unresolved D. Trimming removed 0 bases at V and 4 bases at J, with 4 bases between. The germline V gene has CDR1 SQVTM and CDR2 ANQGSEA. This CDR3 spans 12 amino acids. The DNA of the CDR3 is TGCAGCGTTGAAGAGAGATACAATGAGCAGTTCTTC. It yields the protein CSVEERYNEQFF.

This clonotype has at least ten counts. The genes are TRBV2 and TRBJ2-7; unclear D gene. Germline V gene data show CDR1 as SNHLY and CDR2 as FYNNEI. The V end lost 8 bases, the J end lost 3 bases, and 5 bases lay between the germline ends. This CDR3 contains 10 residues. Here the CDR3 reads CASGYYEQYF. CDR3 nucleotide sequence: TGTGCCAGCGGGTACTACGAGCAGTACTTC.

In its sample, this clonotype is large. This rearrangement joins TRBV5-6 to TRBJ1-2, with 7 bases identical to TRBD1. The V and J ends lost 0 bases and 5 bases, in that order; junction bases with no gene match: 10. Per the germline V gene, CDR1 is SGHDT and CDR2 is YYEEEE. This CDR3 contains 16 residues. CDR3 sequence: CASSLVGRGAAYGYTF. In DNA, the CDR3 is TGTGCCAGCAGCTTGGTTGGCAGGGGGGCTGCGTATGGCTACACCTTC.

In its sample, this clonotype is large. The DNA for the CDR3 is TGCAGCGTTGAGAACCCCCAAGGCAGCCAAGCTGGAAACACCATATATTTT. It translates to CSVENPQGSQAGNTIYF. The genes are TRBV29-1 and TRBJ1-3; no firm D call. The CDR3 spans 17 residues. Germline CDR1 SQVTM, CDR2 ANQGSEA. V lost 3 bases and J lost 2, with 20 bases in between.

This clonotype rates as medium-sized (0.01 to 0.1%). This sequence joins TRBV28 and TRBJ2-7, with TRBD2 matching 9 bases. This CDR3 contains 14 residues. The germline V gene encodes CDR1 MDHEN and CDR2 SYDVKM. The J segment lost 2 bases and the V segment lost 4 bases, leaving 3 bases of the junction unmatched. CDR3 protein: CASSWIAGAYEQYF. The CDR3 nucleotides are TGTGCCAGCAGTTGGATAGCGGGAGCCTACGAGCAGTACTTC.

Judged by abundance, this clonotype is medium-sized. The rearrangement links TRBV18 to TRBJ1-2; a possible D gene is TRBD1 (5 bases). Germline assignment: CDR1 KGHSH and CDR2 LQKENI. The CDR3 consists of 14 residues. The ends were cut back, 9 bases at V and 7 bases at J, with 21 bases in the middle. The CDR3 reads CASETGMGGSGYTF. Written as DNA, the CDR3 is TGTGCCAGTGAAACAGGAATGGGAGGAAGTGGCTACACCTTC.

This clonotype ranks as medium-sized. V and J are TRBV20-1 and TRBJ1-6; 9 nucleotides agree with TRBD1. Germline V gene sequence: CDR1 DFQATT, CDR2 SNEGSKA (reference sequence). The CDR3 extends over 14 amino acids. After removal of 0 bases from V and 9 bases from J, the junction contained 3 bases not matched to a gene. The CDR3 here is CSARDLDRGSPLHF. The DNA of the CDR3 is TGCAGTGCTAGAGATCTGGACAGGGGTTCACCCCTCCACTTT.

In its sample, this clonotype ranks as large. This sequence joins TRBV28 and TRBJ1-2, with a tentative D call TRBD1 (6 bases). Per germline, CDR1 MDHEN and CDR2 SYDVKM. V was trimmed by 4 bases and J by 5 bases, leaving 23 bases between them. The CDR3 consists of 17 residues. CDR3 in DNA: TGTGCCAGCAGTTCCCCGGCCCATCAACAGGGACGTTATGGCTACACCTTC. Its translation is CASSSPAHQQGRYGYTF.

By share of the sample, this clonotype is large (0.1 to 1%). The rearrangement uses TRBV19 and TRBJ2-1; 10 bases fit TRBD1. Germline loops: CDR1 LNHDA, CDR2 SQIVND (reference sequence). V shed 7 bases, J shed 7 bases, and the junction held 4 bases outside the gene matches. This CDR3 is built from 13 residues. The chain's CDR3 is CASTGDRGNEQFF. The DNA of the CDR3 is TGTGCCAGTACCGGGGACAGGGGTAATGAGCAGTTCTTC.

Only a few counts were recorded for this clonotype. J is TRBJ1-1 and V is TRBV10-3; D is unclear. The ends were cut back, 6 bases at V and 1 base at J, with 3 bases in the middle. The CDR3 has 11 amino acids. CDR1 ENHRY and CDR2 SYGVKD come from the germline V gene. The chain's CDR3 is CAISENTEAFF. The CDR3 region has the DNA TGTGCCATCAGCGAGAACACTGAAGCTTTCTTT.

This clonotype was recorded at least ten times. The chain links TRBV7-3 to TRBJ2-7; the D is unclear. Per germline, CDR1 SGHTA and CDR2 FQGTGA. The ends were cut back, 2 bases at V and 4 bases at J, with 9 bases in the middle. CDR3 length: 13 amino acids. The CDR3 DNA reads as TGTGCCAGCAGCTTAGACCCAAGGTACGAGCAGTACTTC. Protein sequence: CASSLDPRYEQYF.

Judged by abundance, this clonotype is large (0.1 to 1%). The chain couples TRBV5-6 to TRBJ1-2; D is unresolved. The CDR3 runs to 15 residues. V was trimmed by 1 base and J by 4 bases, leaving 14 bases between them. Germline CDR1 and CDR2: SGHDT and YYEEEE. The CDR3 sequence: CASSLQDRHLYGYTF. The CDR3 bases are TGTGCCAGCAGCTTGCAGGACCGCCACCTCTATGGCTACACCTTC.

This clonotype counts as medium-sized. The chain uses TRBV12-3 or TRBV12-4 and TRBJ2-2; 7 bases align to TRBD1. The CDR3 spans 14 residues. V shed 2 bases and J 5 bases; nucleotides not matched to a gene: 2. CDR3 sequence: CASSLTGETGELFF. DNA of the CDR3: TGTGCCAGCAGTTTAACAGGGGAGACCGGGGAGCTGTTTTTT.

Sample share makes this clonotype medium-sized. The chain is built from TRBV12-5 and TRBJ1-6, with 8 bases matching TRBD1. The V and J ends lost 6 bases and 5 bases, in that order; junction bases with no gene match: 15. Germline CDR1 reads LGHNT; CDR2 reads FRNRAP. This CDR3 has 18 residues. The CDR3 sequence is CASGWTGWSVSDNSPLHF. The CDR3 DNA follows: TGTGCTAGTGGGTGGACAGGGTGGTCGGTCTCGGATAATTCACCCCTCCACTTT. Full variable domain (missing parts from reference TRBV12-5 and TRBJ1-6): DARVTQTPRHKVTEMGQEVTMRCQPILGHNTVFWYRQTMMQGLELLAYFRNRAPLDDSGMPKDRFSAEMPDATLATLKIQPSEPRDSAVYFCASGWTGWSVSDNSPLHFGNGTRLTVT.

By its share, this clonotype is medium-sized. The rearrangement joins TRBV19 to TRBJ2-2; D tentatively reads TRBD1 or TRBD2 (6 bases each). The V gene's germline CDR1 is LNHDA and CDR2 SQIVND (reference sequence). Trimming took 6 bases from V and 5 from J, leaving 16 bases between them. The CDR3 consists of 15 residues. The CDR3 reads CASSTRGGQTGELFF. DNA for the CDR3: TGTGCCAGTAGCACTAGAGGGGGGCAAACCGGGGAGCTGTTTTTT.

In its sample, this clonotype was seen many times. The chain couples TRBV19 to TRBJ1-1; D is unclear. CDR1 LNHDA and CDR2 SQIVND come from the germline V gene (reference sequence). The CDR3 covers 15 residues. V was shortened by 6 bases and J by 5 bases, with 19 bases between the two germline ends. CDR3 region: CASRVEARGWTEAFF. The CDR3 region has the DNA TGTGCCAGTAGGGTGGAGGCCAGAGGGTGGACTGAAGCTTTCTTT.